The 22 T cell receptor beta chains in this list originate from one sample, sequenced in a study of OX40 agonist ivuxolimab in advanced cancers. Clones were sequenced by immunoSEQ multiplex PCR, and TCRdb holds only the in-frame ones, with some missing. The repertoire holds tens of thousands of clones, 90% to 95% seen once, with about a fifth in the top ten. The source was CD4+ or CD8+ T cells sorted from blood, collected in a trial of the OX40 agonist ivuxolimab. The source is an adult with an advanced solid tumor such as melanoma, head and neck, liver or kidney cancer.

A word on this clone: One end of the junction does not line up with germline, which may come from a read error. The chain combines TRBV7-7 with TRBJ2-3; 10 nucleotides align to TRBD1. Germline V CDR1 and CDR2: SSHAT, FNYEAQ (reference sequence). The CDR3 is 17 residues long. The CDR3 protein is CASSSLPGQGTTDTQYF. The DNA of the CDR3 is TGTGCTAGCAGCTCCCTTCCGGGACAGGGGACCACAGATACGCAGTATTTT.

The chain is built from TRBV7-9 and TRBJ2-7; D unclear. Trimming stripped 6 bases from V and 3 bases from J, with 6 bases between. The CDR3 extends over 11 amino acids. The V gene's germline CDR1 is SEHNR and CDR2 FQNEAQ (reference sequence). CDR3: CASSPDYEQYF. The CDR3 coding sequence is TGTGCCAGCAGTCCAGACTACGAGCAGTACTTC.

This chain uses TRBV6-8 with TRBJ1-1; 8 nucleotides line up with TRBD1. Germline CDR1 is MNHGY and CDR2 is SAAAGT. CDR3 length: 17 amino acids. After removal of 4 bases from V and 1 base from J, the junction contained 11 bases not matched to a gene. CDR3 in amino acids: CASSSEDRVEENTEAFF. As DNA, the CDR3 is TGTGCCAGCAGTTCCGAGGACAGGGTAGAGGAGAACACTGAAGCTTTCTTT.

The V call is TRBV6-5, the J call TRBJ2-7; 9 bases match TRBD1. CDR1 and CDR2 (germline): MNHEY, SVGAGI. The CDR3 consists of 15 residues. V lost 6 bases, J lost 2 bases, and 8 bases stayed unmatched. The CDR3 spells CASSYGTGPPYEQYF. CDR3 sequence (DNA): TGTGCCAGCAGCTACGGGACAGGGCCCCCCTACGAGCAGTACTTC.

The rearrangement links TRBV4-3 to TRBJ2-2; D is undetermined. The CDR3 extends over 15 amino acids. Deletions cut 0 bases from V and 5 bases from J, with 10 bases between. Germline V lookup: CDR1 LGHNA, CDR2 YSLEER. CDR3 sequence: CASSQDRSVTGELFF. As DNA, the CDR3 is TGCGCCAGCAGCCAAGATCGGTCAGTAACCGGGGAGCTGTTTTTT.

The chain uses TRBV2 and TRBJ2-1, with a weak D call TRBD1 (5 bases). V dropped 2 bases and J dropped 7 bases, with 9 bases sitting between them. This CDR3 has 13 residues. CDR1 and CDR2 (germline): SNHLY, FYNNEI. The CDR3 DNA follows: TGTGCCAGCAGTGAAAAGGGGTGGAATGAGCAGTTCTTC. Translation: CASSEKGWNEQFF. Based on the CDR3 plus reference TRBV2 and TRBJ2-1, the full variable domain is EPEVTQTPSHQVTQMGQEVILRCVPISNHLYFYWYRQILGQKVEFLVSFYNNEISEKSEIFDDQFSVERPDGSNFTLKIRSTKLEDSAMYFCASSEKGWNEQFFGPGTRLTVL.

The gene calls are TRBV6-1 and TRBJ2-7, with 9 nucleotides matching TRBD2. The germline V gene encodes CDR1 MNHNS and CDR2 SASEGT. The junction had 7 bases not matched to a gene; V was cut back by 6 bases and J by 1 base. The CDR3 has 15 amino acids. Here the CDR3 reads CASRPSSGESYEQYF. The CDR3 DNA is TGTGCCAGCAGGCCCTCTAGCGGGGAATCCTACGAGCAGTACTTC.

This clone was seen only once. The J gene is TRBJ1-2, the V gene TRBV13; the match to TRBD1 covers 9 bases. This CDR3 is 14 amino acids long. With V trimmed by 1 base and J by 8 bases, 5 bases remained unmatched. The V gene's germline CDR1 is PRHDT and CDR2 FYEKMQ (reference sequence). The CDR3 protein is CASSLEQGARGYTF. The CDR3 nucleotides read TGTGCCAGCAGCTTAGAACAGGGGGCGAGGGGCTACACCTTC.

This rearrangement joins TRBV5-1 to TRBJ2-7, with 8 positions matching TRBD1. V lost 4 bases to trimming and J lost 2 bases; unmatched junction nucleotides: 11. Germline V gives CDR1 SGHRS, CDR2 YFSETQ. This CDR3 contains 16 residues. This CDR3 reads CASSPTTGGLTYEQYF. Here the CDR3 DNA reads TGCGCCAGCAGCCCTACTACAGGGGGTCTCACCTACGAGCAGTACTTC.

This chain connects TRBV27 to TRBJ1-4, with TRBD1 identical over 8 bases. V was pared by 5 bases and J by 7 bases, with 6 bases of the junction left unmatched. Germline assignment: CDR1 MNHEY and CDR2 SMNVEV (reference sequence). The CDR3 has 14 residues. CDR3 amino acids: CASSRQGRTEKLFF. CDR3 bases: TGTGCCAGCAGTCGACAGGGGAGGACTGAAAAACTGTTTTTT. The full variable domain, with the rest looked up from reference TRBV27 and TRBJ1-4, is EAQVTQNPRYLITVTGKKLTVTCSQNMNHEYMSWYRQDPGLGLRQIYYSMNVEVTDKGDVPEGYKVSRKEKRNFPLILESPSPNQTSLYFCASSRQGRTEKLFFGSGTQLSVL.

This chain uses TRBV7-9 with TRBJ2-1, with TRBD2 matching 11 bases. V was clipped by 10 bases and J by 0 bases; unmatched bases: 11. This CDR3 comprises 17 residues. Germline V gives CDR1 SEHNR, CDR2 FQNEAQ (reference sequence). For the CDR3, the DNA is TGTGCCATCACGGGACTAGCGGTTCTTAGCTCCTACAATGAGCAGTTCTTC. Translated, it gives CAITGLAVLSSYNEQFF.

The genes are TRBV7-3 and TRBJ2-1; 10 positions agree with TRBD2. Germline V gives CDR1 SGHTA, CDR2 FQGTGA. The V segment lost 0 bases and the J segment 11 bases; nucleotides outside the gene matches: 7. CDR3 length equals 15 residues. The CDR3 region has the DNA TGTGCCAGCAGCTTAACAGCGGGAGGGCCGGTGAAGCAGTTCTTC. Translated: CASSLTAGGPVKQFF.

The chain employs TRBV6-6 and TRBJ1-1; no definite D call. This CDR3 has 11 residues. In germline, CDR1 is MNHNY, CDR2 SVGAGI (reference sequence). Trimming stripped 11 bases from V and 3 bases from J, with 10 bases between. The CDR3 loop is CALIGDTEAFF. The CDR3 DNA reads TGTGCCCTGATCGGGGACACTGAAGCTTTCTTT.

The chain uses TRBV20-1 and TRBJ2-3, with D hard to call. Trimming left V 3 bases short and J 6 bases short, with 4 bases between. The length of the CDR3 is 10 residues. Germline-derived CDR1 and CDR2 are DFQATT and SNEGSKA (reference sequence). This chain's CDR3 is CSASIDTQYF. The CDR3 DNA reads TGCAGTGCTAGTATCGATACGCAGTATTTT.

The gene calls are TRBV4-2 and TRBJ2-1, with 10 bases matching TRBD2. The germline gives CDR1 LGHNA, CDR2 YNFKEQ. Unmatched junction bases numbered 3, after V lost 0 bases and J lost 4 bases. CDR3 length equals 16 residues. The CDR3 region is CASSQDWTSGYNEQFF. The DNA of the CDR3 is TGTGCCAGCAGCCAAGATTGGACTAGCGGTTACAATGAGCAGTTCTTC.

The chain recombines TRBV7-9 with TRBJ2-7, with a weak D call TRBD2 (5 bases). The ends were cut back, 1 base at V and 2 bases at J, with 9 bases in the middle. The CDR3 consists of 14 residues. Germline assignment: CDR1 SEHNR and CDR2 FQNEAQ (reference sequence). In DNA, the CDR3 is TGTGCCAGCAGCTTAGAAGAGGGTCCCTACGAGCAGTACTTC. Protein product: CASSLEEGPYEQYF.

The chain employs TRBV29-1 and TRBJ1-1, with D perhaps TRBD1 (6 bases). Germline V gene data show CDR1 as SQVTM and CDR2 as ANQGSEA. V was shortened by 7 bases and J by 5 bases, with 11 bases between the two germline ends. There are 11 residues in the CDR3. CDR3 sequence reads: CSAGRGTEAFF. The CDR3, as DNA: TGCAGCGCCGGAAGGGGGACTGAAGCTTTCTTT.

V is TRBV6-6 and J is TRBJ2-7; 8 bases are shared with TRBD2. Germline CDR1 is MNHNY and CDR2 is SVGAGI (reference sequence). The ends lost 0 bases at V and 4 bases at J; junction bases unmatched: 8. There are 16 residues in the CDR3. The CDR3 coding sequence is TGTGCCAGCAGTTACTCGTCCAGCGGGAGTCTGTACGAGCAGTACTTC. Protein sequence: CASSYSSSGSLYEQYF.

The CDR3 DNA is TGTGCCAGTAGAGACAGGGGAACTGAAGCTTTCTTT. This encodes CASRDRGTEAFF. The rearrangement joins TRBV19 to TRBJ1-1, with TRBD1 identical over 8 bases. Germline V gene lookup returns CDR1 LNHDA and CDR2 SQIVND (reference sequence). Trimming cost V 6 bases and J 5 bases; bases outside gene matches: 2. The CDR3 extends over 12 amino acids.

The CDR3 region is CASSLVVIINNEQFF. The DNA for the CDR3 is TGTGCCAGCAGCTTAGTGGTCATAATAAACAATGAGCAGTTCTTC. The V call is TRBV11-2, the J call TRBJ2-1; D unclear. This CDR3 spans 15 amino acids. Trimming pared 1 base from V and 5 bases from J, leaving 12 bases between. From germline, CDR1 is SGHAT and CDR2 FQNNGV.

CDR3 amino acids: CASSPRPAGGSTDTQYF. The CDR3, as DNA: TGTGCCAGCTCACCAAGACCCGCGGGAGGGAGCACAGATACGCAGTATTTT. This sequence joins TRBV18 and TRBJ2-3; 9 bases map to TRBD2. The V segment lost 2 bases and the J segment 0 bases; nucleotides outside the gene matches: 6. This CDR3 is 17 amino acids long. Germline V gene data show CDR1 as KGHSH and CDR2 as LQKENI.

The CDR3 reads CASSQDTTGWNTGELFF. In DNA, the CDR3 is TGCGCCAGCAGCCAAGATACGACAGGGTGGAACACCGGGGAGCTGTTTTTT. The V and J genes are TRBV4-3 and TRBJ2-2; 7 positions agree with TRBD1. After removal of 0 bases from V and 1 base from J, the junction contained 5 bases not matched to a gene. Looked up from germline, CDR1 is LGHNA and CDR2 is YSLEER. The CDR3 is 17 amino acids.